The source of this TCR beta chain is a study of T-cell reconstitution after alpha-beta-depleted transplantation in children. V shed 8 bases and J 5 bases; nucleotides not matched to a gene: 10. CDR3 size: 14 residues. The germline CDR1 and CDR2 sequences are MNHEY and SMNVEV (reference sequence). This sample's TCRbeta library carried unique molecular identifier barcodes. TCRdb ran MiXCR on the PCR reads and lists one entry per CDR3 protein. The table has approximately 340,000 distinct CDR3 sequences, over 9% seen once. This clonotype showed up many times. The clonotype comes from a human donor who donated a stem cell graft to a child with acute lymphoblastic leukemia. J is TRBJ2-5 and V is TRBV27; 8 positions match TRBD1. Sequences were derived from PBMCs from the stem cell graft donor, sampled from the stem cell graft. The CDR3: CASGSGGWGETQYF. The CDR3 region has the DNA TGTGCCAGCGGCTCAGGGGGCTGGGGGGAGACCCAGTACTTC.